The clone carrying this TCR beta chain was recorded a few times. Its specificity is unknown. TCRdb processed the 5' RACE reads anew with MiXCR; each CDR3 protein has one entry. The sample includes roughly 610,000 distinct CDR3 sequences, 15% to 20% of them seen just once. This entry is derived from a study of T-cell memory formation after mild COVID-19. Findings and caveats of the study: The authors left the SARS-CoV-2 specificity of second-wave clones peaking on day 37 unconfirmed.

Material for sequencing was PBMCs or a T cell subset sorted from them (not recorded which). This receptor was taken from an adult woman who had mild COVID-19 (a few samples of this study predate the infection). Cell type and time point are not known.

In nucleotides, the CDR3 is TGCAGTGCTAGTAAGAGCAATCAGCCCCAGCATTTT. Protein: CSASKSNQPQHF. This chain connects TRBV20-1 to TRBJ1-5; D unresolved. V was shortened by 3 bases and J by 1 base, with 4 bases between the two germline ends. The CDR3 contains 12 residues. Germline CDR1 reads DFQATT; CDR2 reads SNEGSKA (reference sequence).